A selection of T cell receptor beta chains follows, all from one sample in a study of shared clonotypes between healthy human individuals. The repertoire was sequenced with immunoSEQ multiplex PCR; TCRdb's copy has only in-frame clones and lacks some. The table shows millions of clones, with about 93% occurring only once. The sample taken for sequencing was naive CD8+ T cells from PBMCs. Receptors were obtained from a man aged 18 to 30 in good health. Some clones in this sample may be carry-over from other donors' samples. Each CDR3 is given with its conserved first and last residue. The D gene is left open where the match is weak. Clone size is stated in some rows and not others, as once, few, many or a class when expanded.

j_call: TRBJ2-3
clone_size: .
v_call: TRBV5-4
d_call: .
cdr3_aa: CASSLGREPDTQYF
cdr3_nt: TGTGCCAGCAGCTTGGGGAGGGAACCGGATACGCAGTATTTT

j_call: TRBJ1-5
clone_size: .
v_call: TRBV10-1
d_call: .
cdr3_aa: CARIQGDQPQHF
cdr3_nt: TGCGCCAGAATACAGGGAGATCAGCCCCAGCATTTT

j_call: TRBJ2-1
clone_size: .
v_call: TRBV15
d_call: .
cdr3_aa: CATSPTGHEQFF
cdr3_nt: TGTGCCACCAGCCCCACAGGCCATGAGCAGTTCTTC

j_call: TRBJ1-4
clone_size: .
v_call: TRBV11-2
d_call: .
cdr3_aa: CASSSLGATDMDEKLFF
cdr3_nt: TGTGCCAGCAGCTCTTTAGGGGCGACAGACATGGATGAAAAACTGTTTTTT

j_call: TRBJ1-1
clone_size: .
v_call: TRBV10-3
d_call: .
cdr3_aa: CAISESGFSWANTEAFF
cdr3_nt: TGTGCCATCAGTGAGTCTGGGTTCTCTTGGGCGAACACTGAAGCTTTCTTT

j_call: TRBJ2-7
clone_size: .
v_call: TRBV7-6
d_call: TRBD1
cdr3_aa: CASSLGRGQGESYEQYF
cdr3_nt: TGTGCCAGCAGCTTAGGTAGGGGCCAGGGGGAATCCTACGAGCAGTACTTC

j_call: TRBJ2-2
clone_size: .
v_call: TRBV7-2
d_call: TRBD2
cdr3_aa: CASSLGLAGNTGELFF
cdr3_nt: TGTGCCAGCAGCCTCGGACTAGCGGGGAACACCGGGGAGCTGTTTTTT

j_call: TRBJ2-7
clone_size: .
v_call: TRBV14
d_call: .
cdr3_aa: CASSQVDSFYEQYF
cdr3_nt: TGTGCCAGCAGCCAAGTAGACAGCTTCTACGAGCAGTACTTC

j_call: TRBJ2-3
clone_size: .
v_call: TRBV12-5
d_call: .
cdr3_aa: CASAERVRELGGTDTQYF
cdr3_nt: TGTGCTAGTGCGGAGAGGGTGAGGGAGCTCGGGGGAACAGATACGCAGTATTTT

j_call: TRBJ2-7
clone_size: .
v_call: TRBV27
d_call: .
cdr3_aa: CASTTRGDRPRVYEQYF
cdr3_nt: TGTGCCAGCACCACGAGGGGGGACAGACCCCGGGTTTACGAGCAGTACTTC

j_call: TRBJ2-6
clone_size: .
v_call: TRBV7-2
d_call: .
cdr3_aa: CASSPGVSPSGANVLTF
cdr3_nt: TGTGCCAGCAGCCCAGGGGTCTCCCCCTCTGGGGCCAACGTCCTGACTTTC

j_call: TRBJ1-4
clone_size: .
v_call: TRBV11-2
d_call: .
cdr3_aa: CASSLGVRVQNEKLFF
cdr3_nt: TGTGCCAGCAGCTTAGGAGTCAGAGTTCAAAATGAAAAACTGTTTTTT

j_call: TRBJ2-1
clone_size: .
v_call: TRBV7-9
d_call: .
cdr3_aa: CASSWGNEQFF
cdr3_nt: TGTGCCAGCAGCTGGGGCAACGAGCAGTTCTTC

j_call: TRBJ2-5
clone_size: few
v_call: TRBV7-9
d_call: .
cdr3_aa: CASTTSWETQYF
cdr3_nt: TGTGCCAGCACCACCTCTTGGGAGACCCAGTACTTC

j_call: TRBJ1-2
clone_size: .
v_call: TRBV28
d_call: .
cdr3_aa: CASSPLATGYGYTF
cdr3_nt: TGTGCCAGCAGTCCTCTTGCGACAGGCTATGGCTACACCTTC

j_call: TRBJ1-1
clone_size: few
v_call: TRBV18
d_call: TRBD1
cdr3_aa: CASSPQGAGWVTEAFF
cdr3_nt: TGTGCCAGCTCTCCGCAGGGGGCGGGATGGGTCACTGAAGCTTTCTTT

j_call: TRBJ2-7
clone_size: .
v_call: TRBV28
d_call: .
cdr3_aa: CASSFGGGYEQYF
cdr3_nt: TGTGCCAGCAGTTTTGGGGGAGGCTACGAGCAGTACTTC

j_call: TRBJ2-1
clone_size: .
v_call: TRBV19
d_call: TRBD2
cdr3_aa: CASSIDVAGLAGGFNEQFF
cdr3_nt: TGTGCCAGTAGTATTGACGTGGCGGGACTAGCGGGAGGGTTCAATGAGCAGTTCTTC